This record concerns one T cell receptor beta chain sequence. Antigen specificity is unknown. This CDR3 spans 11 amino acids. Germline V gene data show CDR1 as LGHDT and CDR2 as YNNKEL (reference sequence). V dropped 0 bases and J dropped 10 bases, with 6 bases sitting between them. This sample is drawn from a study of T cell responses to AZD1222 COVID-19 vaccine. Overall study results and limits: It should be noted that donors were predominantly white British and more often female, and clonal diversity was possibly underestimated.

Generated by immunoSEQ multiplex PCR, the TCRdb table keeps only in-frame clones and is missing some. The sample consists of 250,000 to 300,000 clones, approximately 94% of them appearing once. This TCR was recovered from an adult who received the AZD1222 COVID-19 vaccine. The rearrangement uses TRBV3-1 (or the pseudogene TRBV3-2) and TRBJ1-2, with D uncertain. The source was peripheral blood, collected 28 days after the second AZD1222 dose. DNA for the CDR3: TGTGCCAGCAGCCAAGAGCGGGCCTACACCTTC. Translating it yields CASSQERAYTF.